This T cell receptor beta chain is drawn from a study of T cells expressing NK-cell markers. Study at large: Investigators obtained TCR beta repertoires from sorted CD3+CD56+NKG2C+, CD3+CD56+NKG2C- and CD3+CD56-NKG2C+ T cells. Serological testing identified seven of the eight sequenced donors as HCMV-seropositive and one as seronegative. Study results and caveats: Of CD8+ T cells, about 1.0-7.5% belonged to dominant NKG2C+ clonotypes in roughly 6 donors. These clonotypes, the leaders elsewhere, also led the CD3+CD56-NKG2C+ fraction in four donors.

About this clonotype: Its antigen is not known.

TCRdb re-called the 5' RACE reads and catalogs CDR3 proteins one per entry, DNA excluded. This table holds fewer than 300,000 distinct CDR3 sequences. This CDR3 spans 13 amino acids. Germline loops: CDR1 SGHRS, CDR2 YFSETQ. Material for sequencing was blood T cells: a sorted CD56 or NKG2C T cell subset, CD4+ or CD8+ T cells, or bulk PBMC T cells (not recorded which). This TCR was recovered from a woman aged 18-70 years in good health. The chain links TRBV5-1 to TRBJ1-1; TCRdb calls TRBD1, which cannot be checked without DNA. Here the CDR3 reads CASRGTRNTEAFF.